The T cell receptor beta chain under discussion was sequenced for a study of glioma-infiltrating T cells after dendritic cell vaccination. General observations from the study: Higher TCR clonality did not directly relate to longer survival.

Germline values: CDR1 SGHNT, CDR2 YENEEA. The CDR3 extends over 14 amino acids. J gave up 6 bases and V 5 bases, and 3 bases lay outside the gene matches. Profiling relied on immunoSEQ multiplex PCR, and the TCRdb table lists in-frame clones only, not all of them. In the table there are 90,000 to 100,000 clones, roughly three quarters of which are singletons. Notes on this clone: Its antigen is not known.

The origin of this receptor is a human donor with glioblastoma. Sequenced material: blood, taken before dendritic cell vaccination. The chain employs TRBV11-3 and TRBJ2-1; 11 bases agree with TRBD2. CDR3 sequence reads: CASSPGLAGNEQFF. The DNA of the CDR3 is TGTGCCAGCAGCCCAGGACTAGCGGGCAATGAGCAGTTCTTC.